The 11 T cell receptor beta chains given below trace back to one sample, sequenced in a study of blood T cell repertoires in COVID-19. The data were produced by immunoSEQ multiplex PCR, yet TCRdb's version contains in-frame clones alone and is incomplete. Of about 130,000 clones listed, under 95% were seen once; the top ten hold under 4.5%. Material: peripheral blood. Receptors were obtained from a man aged 50 to 59 with active COVID-19.

This clone was observed a single time. The V call is TRBV27, the J call TRBJ2-7, with TRBD1 matching over 9 bases. This CDR3 is built from 14 residues. Unmatched junction bases numbered 5, after V lost 3 bases and J lost 5 bases. Germline V gene data show CDR1 as MNHEY and CDR2 as SMNVEV (reference sequence). As DNA, the CDR3 is TGTGCCAGCAGTTTCTATGGACAGGGGAACGAGCAGTACTTC. It specifies CASSFYGQGNEQYF.

V is TRBV10-2 and J is TRBJ2-5; 12 positions match TRBD1. The germline CDR1 and CDR2 sequences are WSHSY and SAAADI. This CDR3 region has 17 residues. The V segment lost 6 bases and the J segment 5 bases; nucleotides outside the gene matches: 13. CDR3 sequence reads: CASSHPPGTGGRETQYF. Written as DNA, the CDR3 is TGCGCCAGCAGCCACCCCCCCGGGACAGGGGGCAGGGAGACCCAGTACTTC.

The rearrangement joins TRBV10-2 to TRBJ2-4; weak D call: TRBD2 (5 bases). CDR3 size: 13 residues. Germline V CDR1 and CDR2: WSHSY, SAAADI. The V and J ends lost 3 bases and 6 bases respectively, with 9 bases between them. Here the CDR3 DNA reads TGCGCCAGCAGTGAATCACGGGGAAACATTCAGTACTTC. It translates to CASSESRGNIQYF.

V is TRBV6-5 and J is TRBJ1-5; 9 bases map to TRBD1. The CDR3 extends over 15 amino acids. J lost 2 bases, V lost 6 bases, and 5 bases had no gene match. Per germline, CDR1 MNHEY and CDR2 SVGAGI. The CDR3 bases are TGTGCCAGCAGCAGGGACAGGGCCGGCAATCAGCCCCAGCATTTT. Its protein is CASSRDRAGNQPQHF.

This chain connects TRBV10-1 to TRBJ1-6; no clear D gene. The CDR3 consists of 14 residues. Trimming left V 7 bases short and J 0 bases short, with 7 bases between. CDR1 is WNHNN and CDR2 is SYGVQD in the germline V gene (reference sequence). The chain's CDR3 is CASTQSSYNSPLHF. In DNA form, the CDR3 reads TGCGCCAGCACACAGAGCTCCTATAATTCACCCCTCCACTTT.

This chain joins TRBV4-1 and TRBJ1-5, with D perhaps matching TRBD1 (5 bases). The V gene lost 0 bases and the J gene lost 4 bases, with 16 bases spanning the gap. This CDR3 has 17 residues. CDR1 MGHRA and CDR2 YSYEKL come from the germline V gene. CDR3 loop: CASSQEGGGHGNQPQHF. CDR3 coding DNA: TGCGCCAGCAGCCAAGAGGGGGGAGGGCACGGAAATCAGCCCCAGCATTTT.

In its sample, this clone was seen a few times. The V call is TRBV29-1, the J call TRBJ2-1, with 9 bases fitting TRBD2. Germline V CDR1 and CDR2: SQVTM, ANQGSEA. V lost 8 bases and J lost 8; bases outside the gene matches: 16. The CDR3 extends over 15 amino acids. The CDR3 sequence: CSSTALAGPGDEQFF. The CDR3 coding sequence is TGCAGCTCCACAGCCCTAGCGGGACCCGGAGATGAGCAGTTCTTC.

This clone came up a few times. Additional DNA sequences in this sample encode the identical CDR3. This chain uses TRBV5-5 with TRBJ2-5; the D gene is possibly TRBD2 (5 bases). Trimming left V 4 bases short and J 5 bases short, with 9 bases between. CDR3 length: 12 residues. Germline V gene lookup returns CDR1 SGHKS and CDR2 YYEKEE (reference sequence). CDR3 sequence reads: CASSRGWETQYF. Here the CDR3 DNA reads TGTGCCAGCAGCCGGGGATGGGAGACCCAGTACTTC.

The chain carries TRBV25-1 and TRBJ2-3, with 7 nucleotides matching TRBD2. Losses at the gene ends were 4 bases for V and 7 bases for J; bases not matched to a gene: 11. The CDR3 is 15 amino acids. CDR1 is MGHDK and CDR2 is SYGVNS in the germline V gene. CDR3 residues: CASSARGGGRNTQYF. CDR3 bases: TGTGCCAGCAGTGCCCGCGGGGGTGGGAGGAATACGCAGTATTTT.

V gene TRBV3-1 (or the pseudogene TRBV3-2) combines with J gene TRBJ1-5, with D perhaps matching TRBD1 (5 bases). Germline CDR1 LGHDT, CDR2 YNNKEL (reference sequence). This CDR3 is 14 amino acids long. The V end lost 0 bases, the J end lost 7 bases, and 10 bases lay between the germline ends. CDR3: CASSQEGAGQPQHF. The CDR3 DNA sequence: TGTGCCAGCAGCCAAGAAGGGGCGGGACAGCCCCAGCATTTT.

The gene calls are TRBV6-5 and TRBJ2-1, with D perhaps matching TRBD1 (5 bases). The CDR3 extends over 14 amino acids. Germline V gives CDR1 MNHEY, CDR2 SVGAGI. The V and J ends lost 2 bases and 8 bases respectively, with 13 bases between them. The CDR3 nucleotides are TGTGCCAGCAGTTACGACAGACCTGGGCATGAGCAGTTCTTC. This encodes CASSYDRPGHEQFF.